Each of the 6 T cell receptor beta chains below was sequenced from the same sample in a study of shared clonotypes between healthy human individuals. The table came from immunoSEQ multiplex PCR; TCRdb's copy has only in-frame clones and leaves some out. The sample gives 2 million to 2.5 million clones, approximately 95% of which show up once; 0.39% is in the top ten. What was sequenced was naive CD4+ T cells from PBMCs. Noted subset: CD45RA+ positively selected. The receptor set was obtained from a man aged 18 to 29 in good health. Some clones in this sample may be carry-over from other donors' samples.

The V and J genes are TRBV28 and TRBJ1-2; TRBD1 is a possible D gene (6 bases). The V end was cut by 5 bases, the J end by 5 bases, with 24 bases between. The CDR3 covers 17 residues. The V gene's germline CDR1 is MDHEN and CDR2 SYDVKM. CDR3: CASSAQGFEFFGYGYTF. DNA of the CDR3: TGTGCCAGCAGTGCGCAGGGGTTTGAATTTTTTGGGTATGGCTACACCTTC.

J is TRBJ2-3 and V is TRBV6-5; 9 positions match TRBD2. Germline trimming cut 7 bases from V and 6 bases from J; bases unmatched to any gene: 11. The CDR3 sequence is 15 residues long. In germline, CDR1 is MNHEY, CDR2 SVGAGI. The CDR3 DNA reads as TGTGCCAGCACCTCTGGCGGGAGGGGTGCTGATACGCAGTATTTT. This codes for CASTSGGRGADTQYF.

J is TRBJ2-7 and V is TRBV4-3; TRBD1 aligns across 8 bases. The CDR3 totals 14 residues. Trimming at V came to 5 bases and at J to 6 bases, leaving 9 bases not matched to a gene. Per the germline V gene, CDR1 is LGHNA and CDR2 is YSLEER. CDR3: CASSARQGSAEQYF. DNA for the CDR3: TGCGCCAGCAGCGCCCGACAGGGGAGCGCCGAGCAGTACTTC.

This clone was seen only once. The sample holds other DNA sequences that translate to the same CDR3. The DNA of the CDR3 is TGCGCCAGCAGCTTGGCGACAGACAACTATGGCTACACCTTC. Encoded protein: CASSLATDNYGYTF. The chain links TRBV5-1 to TRBJ1-2; weak D call: TRBD1 (5 bases). V was trimmed by 0 bases and J by 2 bases, leaving 8 bases between them. This CDR3 is 14 amino acids long. The germline CDR1 and CDR2 sequences are SGHRS and YFSETQ.

This clone was detected once. The rearrangement uses TRBV2 and TRBJ1-3; D call uncertain. Germline V gene lookup returns CDR1 SNHLY and CDR2 FYNNEI. The V gene lost 6 bases and the J gene lost 0 bases, with 9 bases spanning the gap. The CDR3 has 14 residues. The CDR3 bases are TGTGCCAGCAGACCTGCCAGCTCTGGAAACACCATATATTTT. Amino acid sequence: CASRPASSGNTIYF.

The gene calls are TRBV6-5 and TRBJ1-4; possibly TRBD1 for D (6 bases). In germline, CDR1 is MNHEY, CDR2 SVGAGI. The germline V and J ends were trimmed by 6 bases and 0 bases, with 8 bases remaining between them. This CDR3 comprises 14 residues. CDR3 sequence reads: CASSKGATNEKLFF. The CDR3 DNA reads TGTGCCAGCAGCAAGGGGGCAACTAATGAAAAACTGTTTTTT.